This T cell receptor (beta chain) was profiled in a study of blood T cell repertoires in COVID-19. The data were produced by immunoSEQ multiplex PCR, yet TCRdb's version contains in-frame clones alone and is incomplete. Found here are some 40,000 clones, approximately 88% of them singletons; the top ten hold about 15%. CDR3 length: 17 residues. Trimming stripped 4 bases from V and 7 bases from J, with 22 bases between. Per germline, CDR1 SNHLY and CDR2 FYNNEI. This chain links TRBV2 with TRBJ1-4; D is unclear. This TCR was recovered from a man in his fifties with active or convalescent COVID-19. The sample consisted of peripheral blood. CDR3 sequence reads: CASSAEASRINSEKLFF. CDR3 bases: TGTGCCAGCAGTGCCGAGGCCAGTAGGATAAATAGTGAAAAACTGTTTTTT. The full variable domain, with the rest looked up from reference TRBV2 and TRBJ1-4, is EPEVTQTPSHQVTQMGQEVILRCVPISNHLYFYWYRQILGQKVEFLVSFYNNEISEKSEIFDDQFSVERPDGSNFTLKIRSTKLEDSAMYFCASSAEASRINSEKLFFGSGTQLSVL.